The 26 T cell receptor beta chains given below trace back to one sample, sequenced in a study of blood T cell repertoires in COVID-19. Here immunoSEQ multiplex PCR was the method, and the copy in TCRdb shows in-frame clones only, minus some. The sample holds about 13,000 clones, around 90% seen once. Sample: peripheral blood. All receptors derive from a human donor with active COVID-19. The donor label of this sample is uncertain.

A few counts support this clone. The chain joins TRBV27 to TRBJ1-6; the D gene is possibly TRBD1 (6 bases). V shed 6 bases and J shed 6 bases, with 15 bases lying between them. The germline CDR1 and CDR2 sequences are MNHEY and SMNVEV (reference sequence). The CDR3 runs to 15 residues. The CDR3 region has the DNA TGTGCCAGCAGGGTTTCGTCACAGGGTAATTCACCCCTCCACTTT. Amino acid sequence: CASRVSSQGNSPLHF.

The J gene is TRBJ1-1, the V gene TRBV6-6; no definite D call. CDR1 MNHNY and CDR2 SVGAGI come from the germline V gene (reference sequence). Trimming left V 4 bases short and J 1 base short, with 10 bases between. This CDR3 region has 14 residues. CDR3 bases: TGTGCCAGCAGTTTTCGAGCTGAGAACACTGAAGCTTTCTTT. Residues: CASSFRAENTEAFF.

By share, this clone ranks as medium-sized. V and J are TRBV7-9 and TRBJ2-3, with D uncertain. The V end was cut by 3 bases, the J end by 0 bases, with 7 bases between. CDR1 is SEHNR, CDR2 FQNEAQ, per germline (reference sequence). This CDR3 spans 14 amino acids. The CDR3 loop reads CASSFPFSTDTQYF. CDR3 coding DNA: TGTGCCAGCAGCTTCCCCTTTAGCACAGATACGCAGTATTTT.

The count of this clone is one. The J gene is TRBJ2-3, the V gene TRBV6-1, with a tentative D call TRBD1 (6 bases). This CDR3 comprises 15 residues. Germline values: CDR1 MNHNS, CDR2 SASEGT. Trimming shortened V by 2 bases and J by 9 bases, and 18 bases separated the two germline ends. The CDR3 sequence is CASSELKDSTTTQYF. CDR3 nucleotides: TGTGCCAGCAGTGAACTTAAGGACAGTACAACCACGCAGTATTTT.

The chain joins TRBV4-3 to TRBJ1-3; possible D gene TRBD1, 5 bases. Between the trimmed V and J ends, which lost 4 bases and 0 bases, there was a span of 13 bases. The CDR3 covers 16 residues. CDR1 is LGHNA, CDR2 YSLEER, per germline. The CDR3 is CASSRDLDSSGNTIYF. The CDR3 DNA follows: TGCGCCAGCAGCCGGGACTTAGACAGCTCTGGAAACACCATATATTTT.

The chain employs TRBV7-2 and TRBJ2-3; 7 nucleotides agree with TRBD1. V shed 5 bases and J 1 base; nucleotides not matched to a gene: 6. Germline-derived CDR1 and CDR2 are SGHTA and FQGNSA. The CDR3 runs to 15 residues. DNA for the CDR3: TGTGCCAGCAGCCCTACAGGGGTCGGCACAGATACGCAGTATTTT. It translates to CASSPTGVGTDTQYF.

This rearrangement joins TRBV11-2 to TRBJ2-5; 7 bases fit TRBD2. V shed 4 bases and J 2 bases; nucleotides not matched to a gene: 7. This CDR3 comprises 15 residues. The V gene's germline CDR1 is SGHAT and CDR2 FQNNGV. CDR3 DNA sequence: TGTGCCAGCAGCTGGGAACGGCGGGGGCAAGAGACCCAGTACTTC. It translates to CASSWERRGQETQYF. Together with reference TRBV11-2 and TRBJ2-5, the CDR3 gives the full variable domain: EAGVAQSPRYKIIEKRQSVAFWCNPISGHATLYWYQQILGQGPKLLIQFQNNGVVDDSQLPKDRFSAERLKGVDSTLKIQPAKLEDSAVYLCASSWERRGQETQYFGPGTRLLVL.

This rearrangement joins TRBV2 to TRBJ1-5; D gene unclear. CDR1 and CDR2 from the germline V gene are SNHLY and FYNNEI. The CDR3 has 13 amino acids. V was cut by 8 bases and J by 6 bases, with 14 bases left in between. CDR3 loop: CASGEDYGQPQHF. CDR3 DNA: TGTGCCAGCGGAGAGGATTATGGTCAGCCCCAGCATTTT. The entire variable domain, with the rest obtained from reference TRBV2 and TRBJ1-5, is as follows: EPEVTQTPSHQVTQMGQEVILRCVPISNHLYFYWYRQILGQKVEFLVSFYNNEISEKSEIFDDQFSVERPDGSNFTLKIRSTKLEDSAMYFCASGEDYGQPQHFGDGTRLSIL.

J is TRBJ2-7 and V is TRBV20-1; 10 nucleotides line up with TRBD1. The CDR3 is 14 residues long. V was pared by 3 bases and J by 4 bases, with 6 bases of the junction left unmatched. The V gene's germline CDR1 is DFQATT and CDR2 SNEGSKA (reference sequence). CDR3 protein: CSASSWDRGYEQYF. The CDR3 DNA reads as TGCAGTGCTAGTAGTTGGGACAGGGGATACGAGCAGTACTTC.

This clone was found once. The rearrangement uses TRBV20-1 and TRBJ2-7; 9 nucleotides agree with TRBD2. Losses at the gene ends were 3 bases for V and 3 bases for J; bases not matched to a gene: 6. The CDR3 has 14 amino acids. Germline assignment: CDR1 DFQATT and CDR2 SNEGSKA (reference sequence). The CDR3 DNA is TGCAGTGCTAGTACTAGCGGGCGCCTCTACGAGCAGTACTTC. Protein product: CSASTSGRLYEQYF.

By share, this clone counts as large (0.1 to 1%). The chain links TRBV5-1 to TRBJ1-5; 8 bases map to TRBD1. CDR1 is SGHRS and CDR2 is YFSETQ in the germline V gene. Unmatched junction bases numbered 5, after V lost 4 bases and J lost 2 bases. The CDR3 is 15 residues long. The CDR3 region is CASSLGQGGNQPQHF. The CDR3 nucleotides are TGCGCCAGCAGCCTTGGACAGGGAGGCAATCAGCCCCAGCATTTT.

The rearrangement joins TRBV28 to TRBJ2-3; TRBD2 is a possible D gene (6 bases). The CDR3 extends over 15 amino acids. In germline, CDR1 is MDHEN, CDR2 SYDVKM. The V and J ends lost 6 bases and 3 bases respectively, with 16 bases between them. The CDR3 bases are TGTGCCAGCAGCGAAGGGACTTTAATGACAGATACGCAGTATTTT. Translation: CASSEGTLMTDTQYF.

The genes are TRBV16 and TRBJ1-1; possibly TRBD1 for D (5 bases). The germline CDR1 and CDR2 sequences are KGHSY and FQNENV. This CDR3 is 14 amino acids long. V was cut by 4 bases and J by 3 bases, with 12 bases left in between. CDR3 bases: TGTGCCAGCAGCCCACCCAGGGCGCACACTGAAGCTTTCTTT. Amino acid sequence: CASSPPRAHTEAFF.

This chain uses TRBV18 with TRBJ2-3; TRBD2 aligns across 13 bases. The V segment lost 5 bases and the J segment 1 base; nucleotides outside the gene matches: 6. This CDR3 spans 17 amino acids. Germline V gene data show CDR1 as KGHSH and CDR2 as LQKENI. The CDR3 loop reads CASSSGTSGVGTDTQYF. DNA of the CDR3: TGTGCCAGCTCATCCGGGACTAGCGGGGTCGGCACAGATACGCAGTATTTT.

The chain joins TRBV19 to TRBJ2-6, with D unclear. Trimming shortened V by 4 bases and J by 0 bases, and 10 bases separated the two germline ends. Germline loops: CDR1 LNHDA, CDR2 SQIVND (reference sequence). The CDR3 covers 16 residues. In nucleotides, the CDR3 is TGTGCCAGTAGTAGGGCAGTTCCCTCTGGGGCCAACGTCCTGACTTTC. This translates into CASSRAVPSGANVLTF.

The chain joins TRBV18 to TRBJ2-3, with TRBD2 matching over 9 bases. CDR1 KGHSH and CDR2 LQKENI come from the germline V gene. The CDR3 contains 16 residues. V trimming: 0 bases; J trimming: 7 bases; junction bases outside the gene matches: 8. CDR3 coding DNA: TGTGCCAGCTCACCACCGCGCGGGGGGGCCGATTATACGCAGTATTTT. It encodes CASSPPRGGADYTQYF.

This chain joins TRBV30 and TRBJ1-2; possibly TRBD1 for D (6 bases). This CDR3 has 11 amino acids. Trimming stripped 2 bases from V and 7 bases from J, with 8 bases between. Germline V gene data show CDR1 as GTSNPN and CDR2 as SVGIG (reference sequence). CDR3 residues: CAWSPGAGYTF. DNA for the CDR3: TGTGCCTGGAGTCCAGGGGCTGGCTACACCTTC.

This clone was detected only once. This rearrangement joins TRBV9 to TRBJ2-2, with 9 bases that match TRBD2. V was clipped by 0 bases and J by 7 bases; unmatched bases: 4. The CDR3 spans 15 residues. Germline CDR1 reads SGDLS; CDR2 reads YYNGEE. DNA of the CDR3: TGTGCCAGCAGCGTAGCTAGCGGGGCGGTCGGGGAGCTGTTTTTT. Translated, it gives CASSVASGAVGELFF.

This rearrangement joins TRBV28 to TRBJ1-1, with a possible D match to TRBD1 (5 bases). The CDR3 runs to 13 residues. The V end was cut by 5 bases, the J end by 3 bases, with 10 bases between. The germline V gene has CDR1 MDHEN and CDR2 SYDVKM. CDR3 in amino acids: CASSGPRDTEAFF. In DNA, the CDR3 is TGTGCCAGCAGTGGACCCAGGGACACTGAAGCTTTCTTT.

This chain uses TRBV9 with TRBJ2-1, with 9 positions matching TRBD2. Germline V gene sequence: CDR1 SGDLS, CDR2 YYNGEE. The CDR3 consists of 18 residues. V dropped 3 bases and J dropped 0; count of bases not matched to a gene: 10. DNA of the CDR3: TGTGCCAGCAGCGCCCGCGGGGGGGCCCAATTCTCCTACAATGAGCAGTTCTTC. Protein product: CASSARGGAQFSYNEQFF.

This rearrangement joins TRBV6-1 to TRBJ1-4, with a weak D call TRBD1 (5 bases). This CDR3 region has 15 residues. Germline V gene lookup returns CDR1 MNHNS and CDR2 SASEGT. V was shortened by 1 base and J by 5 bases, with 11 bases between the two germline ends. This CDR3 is CASSEGTGGNEKLFF. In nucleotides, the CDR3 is TGTGCCAGCAGTGAAGGTACAGGTGGAAATGAAAAACTGTTTTTT.

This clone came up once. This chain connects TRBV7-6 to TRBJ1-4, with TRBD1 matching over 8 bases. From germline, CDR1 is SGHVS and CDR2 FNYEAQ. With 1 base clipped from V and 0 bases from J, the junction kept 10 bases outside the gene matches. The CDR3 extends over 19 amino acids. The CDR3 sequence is CASSLGRRGPIATNEKLFF. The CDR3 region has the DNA TGTGCCAGCAGCTTAGGTCGCAGGGGGCCCATTGCAACTAATGAAAAACTGTTTTTT.

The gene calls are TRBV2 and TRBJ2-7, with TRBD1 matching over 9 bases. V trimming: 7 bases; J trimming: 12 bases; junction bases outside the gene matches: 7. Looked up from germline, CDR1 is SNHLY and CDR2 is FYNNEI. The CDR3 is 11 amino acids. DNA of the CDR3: TGTGCCAGCATGGGACAGGGCGAAAGGTACTTC. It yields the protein CASMGQGERYF.

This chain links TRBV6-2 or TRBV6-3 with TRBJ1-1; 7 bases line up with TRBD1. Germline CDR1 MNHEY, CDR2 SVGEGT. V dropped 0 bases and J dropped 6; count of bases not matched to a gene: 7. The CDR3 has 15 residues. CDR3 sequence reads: CASSYSSFRGSEAFF. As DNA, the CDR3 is TGTGCCAGCAGTTACTCGAGTTTCAGGGGGTCTGAAGCTTTCTTT.

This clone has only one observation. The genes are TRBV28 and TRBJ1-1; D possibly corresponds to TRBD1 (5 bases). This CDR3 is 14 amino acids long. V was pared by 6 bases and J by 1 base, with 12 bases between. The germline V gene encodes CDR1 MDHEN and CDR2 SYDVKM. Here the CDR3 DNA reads TGTGCCAGCAGACGCGGGGGGGGGAACACTGAAGCTTTCTTT. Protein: CASRRGGGNTEAFF.

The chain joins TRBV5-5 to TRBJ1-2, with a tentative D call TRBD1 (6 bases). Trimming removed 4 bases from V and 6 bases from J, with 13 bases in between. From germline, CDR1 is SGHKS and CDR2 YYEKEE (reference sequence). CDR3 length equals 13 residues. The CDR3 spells CASSEGHLHGYTF. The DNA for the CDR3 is TGTGCCAGCAGCGAGGGACACTTACATGGCTACACCTTC.